The 19 T cell receptor beta chains given below trace back to one sample, sequenced in a study of control samples from healthy donors and cancer patients. Repertoires were generated with immunoSEQ multiplex PCR, while TCRdb's copy carries only in-frame clones and drops some. The sample yields around 55,000 clones, about nine tenths seen once. Sequenced: PBMCs. The origin of the receptors is a man aged 35-49 years with colorectal cancer.

The chain employs TRBV7-2 and TRBJ1-2; a possible D gene is TRBD1 (6 bases). Germline V lookup: CDR1 SGHTA, CDR2 FQGNSA. The CDR3 runs 13 residues. With 3 bases removed from V and 1 base from J, the gap between germline ends came to 6 bases. The CDR3 nucleotides are TGTGCCAGCAGCTTGGACAGTAACTATGGCTACACCTTC. This encodes CASSLDSNYGYTF.

J is TRBJ2-7 and V is TRBV4-1; tentative D call: TRBD2 (5 bases). From germline, CDR1 is MGHRA and CDR2 YSYEKL. V gave up 4 bases and J gave up 0 bases, with 13 bases separating them. This CDR3 region has 15 residues. The CDR3 DNA reads as TGCGCCAGCAGCCGTGAGCCCGGACTCTCCTACGAGCAGTACTTC. Protein: CASSREPGLSYEQYF.

This chain uses TRBV19 with TRBJ1-2, with D unresolved. Germline-derived CDR1 and CDR2 are LNHDA and SQIVND (reference sequence). V lost 3 bases and J lost 7, with 12 bases in between. CDR3 length: 13 amino acids. CDR3 protein: CASSIGRVAGYTF. The CDR3 DNA reads as TGTGCCAGTAGTATTGGAAGGGTCGCTGGCTACACCTTC. Supplemented by reference TRBV19 and TRBJ1-2, the full variable domain reads DGGITQSPKYLFRKEGQNVTLSCEQNLNHDAMYWYRQDPGQGLRLIYYSQIVNDFQKGDIAEGYSVSREKKESFPLTVTSAQKNPTAFYLCASSIGRVAGYTFGSGTRLTVV.

This clone occurred a few times. The chain is built from TRBV6-5 and TRBJ2-7; 8 bases fit TRBD2. CDR3 length: 14 amino acids. The germline CDR1 and CDR2 sequences are MNHEY and SVGAGI. The junction had 4 bases not matched to a gene; V was cut back by 6 bases and J by 0 bases. The CDR3 here is CASSTGGSSYEQYF. CDR3 DNA: TGTGCCAGCAGCACGGGGGGGAGCTCCTACGAGCAGTACTTC.

This chain links TRBV5-1 with TRBJ2-1; D is perhaps TRBD1 (6 bases). Germline values: CDR1 SGHRS, CDR2 YFSETQ. The V end lost 2 bases, the J end lost 9 bases, and 15 bases lay between the germline ends. The CDR3 length is 14 residues. In nucleotides, the CDR3 is TGCGCCAGCAGCTTATCTTACTCGGACAGTGAGCAGTTCTTC. This translates into CASSLSYSDSEQFF.

J is TRBJ2-7 and V is TRBV27; 10 bases are shared with TRBD2. The CDR3 sequence is 15 residues long. Unmatched junction bases numbered 4, after V lost 3 bases and J lost 2 bases. Germline V gives CDR1 MNHEY, CDR2 SMNVEV (reference sequence). CDR3 bases: TGTGCCAGCAGTTTCGCCGGACTAGCGGCCTACGAGCAGTACTTC. This sequence encodes CASSFAGLAAYEQYF.

This clone was recorded a few times. The CDR3 reads CASSQDLGLAGNTDTQYF. In nucleotides, the CDR3 is TGTGCCAGCAGCCAAGATCTGGGACTAGCGGGAAACACAGATACGCAGTATTTT. The V gene is TRBV3-1 (or the pseudogene TRBV3-2), the J gene TRBJ2-3; the match to TRBD2 covers 13 bases. The CDR3 spans 18 residues. CDR1 is LGHDT and CDR2 is YNNKEL in the germline V gene (reference sequence). V was pared by 0 bases and J by 2 bases, with 5 bases of the junction left unmatched.

The chain uses TRBV29-1 and TRBJ2-2; 13 bases fit TRBD2. The CDR3 has 15 amino acids. The V and J ends lost 6 bases and 5 bases, in that order; junction bases with no gene match: 6. CDR1 and CDR2 (germline): SQVTM, ANQGSEA. The CDR3 coding sequence is TGCAGCGTCCGACGGACTAGCGGGAGAACCGGGGAGCTGTTTTTT. Translating gives CSVRRTSGRTGELFF.

With regard to this clone: The junction and the germline gene differ at one end; a read error may be behind it. J is TRBJ2-7 and V is TRBV24-1; 12 bases are shared with TRBD1. The CDR3 covers 13 residues. Per germline, CDR1 KGHDR and CDR2 SFDVKD. CDR3 sequence: CATAGTGGYERYF. The CDR3 DNA sequence: TGTGCCACCGCCGGGACAGGGGGCTACGAGCGGTACTTC.

The CDR3 protein is CASSFWGDNSPLHF. CDR3 in DNA: TGTGCCAGCAGTTTTTGGGGGGATAATTCACCCCTCCACTTT. The chain combines TRBV27 with TRBJ1-6, with D tentatively TRBD1 (5 bases). V was pared by 3 bases and J by 5 bases, with 8 bases between. The CDR3 consists of 14 residues. Germline CDR1 reads MNHEY; CDR2 reads SMNVEV (reference sequence).

J is TRBJ1-1 and V is TRBV7-9, with 7 bases identical to TRBD1. The CDR3 is 14 amino acids. J gave up 7 bases and V 4 bases, and 9 bases lay outside the gene matches. Germline V gene sequence: CDR1 SEHNR, CDR2 FQNEAQ (reference sequence). In DNA, the CDR3 is TGTGCCAGCAGCTCGACCACGGACAGGAATGAAGCTTTCTTT. Translation: CASSSTTDRNEAFF.

For the CDR3, the DNA is TGTGCCAGCTCACGGGACCCAAGTTCCTACGAGCAGTACTTC. Its protein is CASSRDPSSYEQYF. The chain employs TRBV18 and TRBJ2-7; D possibly uses TRBD1 or TRBD2 (5 bases each). Between the trimmed V and J ends, which lost 4 bases and 1 base, there was a span of 11 bases. In germline, CDR1 is KGHSH, CDR2 LQKENI. The CDR3 spans 14 residues.

J is TRBJ2-4 and V is TRBV27; D gene uncertain. The V end was cut by 4 bases, the J end by 6 bases, with 4 bases between. CDR1 MNHEY and CDR2 SMNVEV come from the germline V gene (reference sequence). CDR3 length: 11 amino acids. CDR3 DNA sequence: TGTGCCAGCAGTTCCCGAAACATTCAGTACTTC. As protein: CASSSRNIQYF.

This chain connects TRBV7-9 to TRBJ1-5, with D possibly being TRBD1 (5 bases). Trimming removed 5 bases from V and 2 bases from J, with 10 bases in between. The CDR3 spans 14 residues. Per germline, CDR1 SEHNR and CDR2 FQNEAQ (reference sequence). The CDR3 reads CASSRGVGNQPQHF. The CDR3 DNA reads TGTGCCAGCAGCCGAGGGGTTGGCAATCAGCCCCAGCATTTT. The whole variable domain, filled in from reference TRBV7-9 and TRBJ1-5, reads DTGVSQNPRHKITKRGQNVTFRCDPISEHNRLYWYRQTLGQGPEFLTYFQNEAQLEKSRLLSDRFSAERPKGSFSTLEIQRTEQGDSAMYLCASSRGVGNQPQHFGDGTRLSIL.

This chain links TRBV6-5 with TRBJ1-5; 10 bases match TRBD1. Germline assignment: CDR1 MNHEY and CDR2 SVGAGI. CDR3 length: 15 residues. V lost 7 bases and J lost 4; bases outside the gene matches: 7. The chain's CDR3 is CASMGGQGRNQPQHF. DNA for the CDR3: TGTGCCAGCATGGGGGGACAGGGGAGAAATCAGCCCCAGCATTTT.

This chain links TRBV27 with TRBJ2-7, with 8 positions matching TRBD1. V shed 5 bases, J shed 1 base, and the junction held 4 bases outside the gene matches. This CDR3 has 14 amino acids. In germline, CDR1 is MNHEY, CDR2 SMNVEV (reference sequence). The CDR3 sequence: CASSPRQGSYEQYF. The CDR3 nucleotides read TGTGCCAGCAGTCCACGACAGGGGTCCTACGAGCAGTACTTC.

The chain uses TRBV13 and TRBJ2-5; maybe TRBD2 (5 bases). The CDR3 loop spans 19 amino acids. V lost 1 base and J lost 5, with 26 bases in between. Germline V gene data show CDR1 as PRHDT and CDR2 as FYEKMQ (reference sequence). Here the CDR3 DNA reads TGTGCCAGCAGCTTAGTTGGGCCCCAGGTGGGCCCCCGGAGGGAGACCCAGTACTTC. Translating it yields CASSLVGPQVGPRRETQYF.

The rearrangement links TRBV30 to TRBJ1-5; D possibly corresponds to TRBD1 (5 bases). Trimming took off 1 base at V and 7 bases at J, with 11 bases between the two ends. Germline-derived CDR1 and CDR2 are GTSNPN and SVGIG (reference sequence). CDR3 length: 13 residues. The CDR3 region is CAWSGGGEQPQHF. For the CDR3, the DNA is TGTGCCTGGAGTGGGGGAGGGGAGCAGCCCCAGCATTTT.

The chain links TRBV7-9 to TRBJ2-3, with a weak D call TRBD2 (6 bases). V gave up 4 bases and J gave up 1 base, with 21 bases separating them. CDR1 and CDR2 (germline): SEHNR, FQNEAQ (reference sequence). This CDR3 contains 18 residues. CDR3 in DNA: TGTGCCAGCAGCTCCCCTTCGGACTACCCTTGGGGCACAGATACGCAGTATTTT. This translates into CASSSPSDYPWGTDTQYF.